The clone carrying this TCR beta chain was counted at least ten times. The data derive from a study of blood T cells in healthy people across ages. From germline, CDR1 is SQVTM and CDR2 ANQGSEA. This CDR3 region has 16 residues. The V end was cut by 1 base, the J end by 5 bases, with 20 bases between. Next came a second PCR, run for roughly 6 to 11 cycles, which used a sample-barcoded 5' primer along with a J-beta primer mix. Through a template-switch adaptor with 12 random nucleotides, each cDNA molecule received a tag. A single record per CDR3 protein comes from TCRdb applying MiXCR to the 5' RACE reads. The table has 1.8 million or so distinct CDR3 sequences, approximately 40% seen once; the top ten hold 23%.

The specimen was blood. J is TRBJ2-5 and V is TRBV29-1; the D gene is possibly TRBD2 (5 bases). The receptor comes from a human donor in good health. CDR3 amino acids: CSVEVLGVASRETQYF. In DNA form, the CDR3 reads TGCAGCGTTGAAGTTCTTGGAGTTGCTAGCAGGGAGACCCAGTACTTC.